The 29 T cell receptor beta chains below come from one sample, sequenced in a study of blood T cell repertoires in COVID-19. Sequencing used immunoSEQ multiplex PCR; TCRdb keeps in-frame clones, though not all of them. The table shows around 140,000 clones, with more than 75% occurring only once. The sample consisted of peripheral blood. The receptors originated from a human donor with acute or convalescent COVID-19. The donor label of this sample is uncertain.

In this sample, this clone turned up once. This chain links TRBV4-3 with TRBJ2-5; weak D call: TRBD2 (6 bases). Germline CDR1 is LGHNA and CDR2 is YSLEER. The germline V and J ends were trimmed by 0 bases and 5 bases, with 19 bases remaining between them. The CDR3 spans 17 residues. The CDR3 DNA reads TGCGCCAGCAGCCAAGATAGAATCGGGACGGAGGGCGAGACCCAGTACTTC. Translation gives CASSQDRIGTEGETQYF.

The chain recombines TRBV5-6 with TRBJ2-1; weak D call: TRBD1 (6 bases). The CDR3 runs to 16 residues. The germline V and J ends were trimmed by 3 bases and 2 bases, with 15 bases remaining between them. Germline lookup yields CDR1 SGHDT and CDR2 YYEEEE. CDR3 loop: CASSWQGKRAYNEQFF. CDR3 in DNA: TGTGCCAGCAGCTGGCAGGGGAAAAGGGCCTACAATGAGCAGTTCTTC.

CDR3 coding DNA: TGCGCCAGCAGCTCGGGCCTTACCCGGGACAGTGGTTTCTACGAGCAGTACTTC. This codes for CASSSGLTRDSGFYEQYF. The chain couples TRBV5-1 to TRBJ2-7; 7 nucleotides line up with TRBD1. Germline CDR1 reads SGHRS; CDR2 reads YFSETQ. This CDR3 is built from 18 residues. Losses at the gene ends were 3 bases for V and 3 bases for J; bases not matched to a gene: 18.

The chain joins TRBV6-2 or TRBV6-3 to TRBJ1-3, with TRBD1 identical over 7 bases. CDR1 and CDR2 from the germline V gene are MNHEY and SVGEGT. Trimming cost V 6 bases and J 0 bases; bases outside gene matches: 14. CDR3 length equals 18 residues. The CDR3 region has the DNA TGTGCCAGCAGCCCTAACCCGGGACAGAAGAGCTCTGGAAACACCATATATTTT. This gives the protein CASSPNPGQKSSGNTIYF.

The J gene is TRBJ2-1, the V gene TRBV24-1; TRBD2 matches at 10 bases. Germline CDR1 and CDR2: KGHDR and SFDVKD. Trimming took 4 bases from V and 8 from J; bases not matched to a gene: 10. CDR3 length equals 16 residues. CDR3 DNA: TGTGCCACCAGTGACCACCAGCGGGAGGGCAATTATGAGCAGTTCTTC. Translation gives CATSDHQREGNYEQFF.

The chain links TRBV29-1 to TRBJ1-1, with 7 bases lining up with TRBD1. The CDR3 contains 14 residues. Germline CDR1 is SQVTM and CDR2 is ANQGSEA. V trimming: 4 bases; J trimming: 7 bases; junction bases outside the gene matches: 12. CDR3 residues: CSVVPEGGRVEAFF. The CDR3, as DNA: TGCAGCGTTGTACCGGAAGGGGGCAGGGTTGAAGCTTTCTTT.

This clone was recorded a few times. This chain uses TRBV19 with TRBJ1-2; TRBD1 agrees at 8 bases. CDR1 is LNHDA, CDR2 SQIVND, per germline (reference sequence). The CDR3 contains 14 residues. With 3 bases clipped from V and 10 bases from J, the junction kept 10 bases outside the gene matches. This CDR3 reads CASSMWDRSIDYTF. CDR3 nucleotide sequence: TGTGCCAGTAGTATGTGGGACAGGAGTATTGACTACACCTTC.

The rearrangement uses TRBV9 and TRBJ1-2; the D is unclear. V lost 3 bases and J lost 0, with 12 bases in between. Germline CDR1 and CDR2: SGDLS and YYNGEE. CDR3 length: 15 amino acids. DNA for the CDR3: TGTGCCAGCAGCGGCAACAAGGAGTCTAACTATGGCTACACCTTC. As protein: CASSGNKESNYGYTF.

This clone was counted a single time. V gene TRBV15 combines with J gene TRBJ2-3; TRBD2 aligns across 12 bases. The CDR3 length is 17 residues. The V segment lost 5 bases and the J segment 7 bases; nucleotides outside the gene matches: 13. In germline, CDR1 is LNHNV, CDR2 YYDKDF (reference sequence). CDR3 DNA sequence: TGTGCCACCAGCCGATACCGGACTAGCGGGAAGCGGTATACGCAGTATTTT. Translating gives CATSRYRTSGKRYTQYF.

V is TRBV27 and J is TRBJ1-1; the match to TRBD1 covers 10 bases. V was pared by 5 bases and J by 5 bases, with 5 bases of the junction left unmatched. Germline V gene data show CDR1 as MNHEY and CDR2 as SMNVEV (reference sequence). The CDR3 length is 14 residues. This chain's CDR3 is CASSRRDRGTEAFF. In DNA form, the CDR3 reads TGTGCCAGCAGTCGCCGGGACAGGGGAACTGAAGCTTTCTTT.

CDR3 residues: CASSLVQGAGETQYF. Written as DNA, the CDR3 is TGTGCCAGCAGCTTAGTTCAGGGGGCGGGAGAGACCCAGTACTTC. This sequence joins TRBV7-6 and TRBJ2-5; TRBD1 aligns across 8 bases. Germline V gene lookup returns CDR1 SGHVS and CDR2 FNYEAQ. V gave up 1 base and J gave up 4 bases; unmatched junction bases: 5. The CDR3 has 15 residues.

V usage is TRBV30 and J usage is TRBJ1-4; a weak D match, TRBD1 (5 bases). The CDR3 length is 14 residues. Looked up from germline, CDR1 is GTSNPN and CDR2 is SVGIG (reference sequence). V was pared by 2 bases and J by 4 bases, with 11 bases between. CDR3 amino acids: CAWSTGLSNEKLFF. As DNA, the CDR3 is TGTGCCTGGAGTACGGGACTGAGTAATGAAAAACTGTTTTTT.

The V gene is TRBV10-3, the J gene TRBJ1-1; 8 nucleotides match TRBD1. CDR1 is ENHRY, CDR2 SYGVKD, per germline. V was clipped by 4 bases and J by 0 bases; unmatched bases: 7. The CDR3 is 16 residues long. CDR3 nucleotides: TGTGCCATCAGTGCCCGGGGGACAGGCATGAACACTGAAGCTTTCTTT. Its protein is CAISARGTGMNTEAFF.

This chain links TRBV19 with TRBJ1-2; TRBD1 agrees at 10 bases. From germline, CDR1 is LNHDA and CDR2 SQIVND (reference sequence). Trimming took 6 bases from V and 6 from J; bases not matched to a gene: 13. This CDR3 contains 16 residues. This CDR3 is CASRASPRDRGHGYTF. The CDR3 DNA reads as TGTGCCAGTAGGGCCAGCCCCCGCGACAGGGGGCATGGCTACACCTTC. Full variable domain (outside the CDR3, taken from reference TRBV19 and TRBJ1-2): DGGITQSPKYLFRKEGQNVTLSCEQNLNHDAMYWYRQDPGQGLRLIYYSQIVNDFQKGDIAEGYSVSREKKESFPLTVTSAQKNPTAFYLCASRASPRDRGHGYTFGSGTRLTVV.

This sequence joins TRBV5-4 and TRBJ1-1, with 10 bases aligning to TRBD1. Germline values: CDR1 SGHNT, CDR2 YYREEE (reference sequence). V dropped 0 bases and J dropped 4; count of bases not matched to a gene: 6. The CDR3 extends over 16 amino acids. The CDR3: CASSLGTGGSGTEAFF. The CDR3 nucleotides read TGTGCCAGCAGCTTGGGGACAGGGGGTTCTGGCACTGAAGCTTTCTTT.

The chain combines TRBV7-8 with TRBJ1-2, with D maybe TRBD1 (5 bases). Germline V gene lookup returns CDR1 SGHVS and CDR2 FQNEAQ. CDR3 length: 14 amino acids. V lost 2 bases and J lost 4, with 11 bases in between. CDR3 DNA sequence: TGTGCCAGCAGCTTAAGCACAGGAGCCTATGGCTACACCTTC. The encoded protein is CASSLSTGAYGYTF.

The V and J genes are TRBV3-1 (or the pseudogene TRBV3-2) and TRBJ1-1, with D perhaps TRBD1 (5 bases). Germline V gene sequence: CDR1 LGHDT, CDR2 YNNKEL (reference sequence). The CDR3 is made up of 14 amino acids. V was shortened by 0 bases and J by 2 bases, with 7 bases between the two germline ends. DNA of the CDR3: TGTGCCAGCAGCCAAGATGACAGTAACACTGAAGCTTTCTTT. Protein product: CASSQDDSNTEAFF.

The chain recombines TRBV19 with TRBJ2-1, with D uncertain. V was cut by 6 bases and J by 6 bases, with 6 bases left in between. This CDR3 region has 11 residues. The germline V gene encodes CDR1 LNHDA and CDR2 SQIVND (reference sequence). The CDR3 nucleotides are TGTGCCAGTAGCCTTATCAATGAGCAGTTCTTC. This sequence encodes CASSLINEQFF.

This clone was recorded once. The CDR3 protein is CASLASAQETQYF. CDR3 DNA sequence: TGTGCCAGCTTAGCTAGCGCCCAAGAGACCCAGTACTTC. This rearrangement joins TRBV3-1 (or the pseudogene TRBV3-2) to TRBJ2-5; tentative D call: TRBD2 (6 bases). The CDR3 contains 13 residues. Germline assignment: CDR1 LGHDT and CDR2 YNNKEL (reference sequence). Between the trimmed V and J ends, which lost 8 bases and 1 base, there was a span of 11 bases.

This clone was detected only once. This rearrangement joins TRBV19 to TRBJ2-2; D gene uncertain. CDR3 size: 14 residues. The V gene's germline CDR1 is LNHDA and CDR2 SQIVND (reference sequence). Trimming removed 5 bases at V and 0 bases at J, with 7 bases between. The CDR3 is CASSYQTNTGELFF. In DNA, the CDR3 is TGTGCCAGTAGTTATCAGACGAACACCGGGGAGCTGTTTTTT.

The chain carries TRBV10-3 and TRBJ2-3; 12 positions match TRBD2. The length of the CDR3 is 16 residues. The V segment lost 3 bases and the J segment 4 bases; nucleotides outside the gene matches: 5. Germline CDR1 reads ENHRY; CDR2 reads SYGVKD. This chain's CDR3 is CAISDFTSGRSDTQYF. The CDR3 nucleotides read TGTGCCATCAGTGATTTTACTAGCGGGAGGTCAGATACGCAGTATTTT.

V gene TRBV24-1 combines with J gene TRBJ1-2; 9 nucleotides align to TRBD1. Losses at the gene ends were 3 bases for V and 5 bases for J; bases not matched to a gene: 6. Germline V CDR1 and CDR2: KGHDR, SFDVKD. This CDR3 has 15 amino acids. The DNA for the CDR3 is TGTGCCACCAGTGATGGGATCGGGACAGGGTATGGCTACACCTTC. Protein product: CATSDGIGTGYGYTF.

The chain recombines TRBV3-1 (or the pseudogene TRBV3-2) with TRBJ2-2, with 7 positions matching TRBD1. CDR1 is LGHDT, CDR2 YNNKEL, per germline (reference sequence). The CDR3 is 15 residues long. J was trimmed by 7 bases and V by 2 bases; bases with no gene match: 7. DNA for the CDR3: TGTGCCAGCAGCCAAATAAAGGGGGCGATCGGGGAGCTGTTTTTT. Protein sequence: CASSQIKGAIGELFF.

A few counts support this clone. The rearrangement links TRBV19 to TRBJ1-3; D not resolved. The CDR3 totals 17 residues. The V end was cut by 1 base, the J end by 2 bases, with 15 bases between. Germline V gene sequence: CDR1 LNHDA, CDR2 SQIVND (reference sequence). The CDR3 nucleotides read TGTGCCAGTAGTATAGCCCGCGGGATTACCCCTGGAAACACCATATATTTT. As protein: CASSIARGITPGNTIYF.

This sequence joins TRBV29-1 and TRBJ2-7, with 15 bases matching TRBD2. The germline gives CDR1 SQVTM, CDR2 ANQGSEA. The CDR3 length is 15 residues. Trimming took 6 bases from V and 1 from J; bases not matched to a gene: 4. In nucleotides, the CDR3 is TGCAGCGTGATGGGACTAGCGGGGGGATCCTACGAGCAGTACTTC. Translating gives CSVMGLAGGSYEQYF.

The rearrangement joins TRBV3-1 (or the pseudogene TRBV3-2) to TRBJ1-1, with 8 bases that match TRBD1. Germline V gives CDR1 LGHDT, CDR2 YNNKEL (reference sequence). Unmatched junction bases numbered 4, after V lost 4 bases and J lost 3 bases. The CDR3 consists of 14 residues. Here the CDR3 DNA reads TGTGCCAGCAGCCGGGGACAGGCAGACACTGAAGCTTTCTTT. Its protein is CASSRGQADTEAFF.

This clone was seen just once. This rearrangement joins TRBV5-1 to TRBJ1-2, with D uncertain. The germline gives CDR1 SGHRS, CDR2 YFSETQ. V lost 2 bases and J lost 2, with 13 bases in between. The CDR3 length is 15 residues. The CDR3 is CASSLSTADNYGYTF. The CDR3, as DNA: TGCGCCAGCAGCTTAAGCACAGCCGACAACTATGGCTACACCTTC.

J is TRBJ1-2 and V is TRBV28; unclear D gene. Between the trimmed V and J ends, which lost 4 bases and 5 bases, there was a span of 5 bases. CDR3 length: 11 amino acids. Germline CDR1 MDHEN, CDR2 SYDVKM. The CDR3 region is CASSSLYGYTF. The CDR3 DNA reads TGTGCCAGCAGTTCCCTATATGGCTACACCTTC.

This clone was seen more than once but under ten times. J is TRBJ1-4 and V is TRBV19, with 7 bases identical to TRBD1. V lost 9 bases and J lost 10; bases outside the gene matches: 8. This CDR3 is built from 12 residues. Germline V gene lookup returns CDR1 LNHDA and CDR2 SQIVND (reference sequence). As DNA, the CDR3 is TGTGCCAGCAGTCGACAGGGCCTAAAACTGTTTTTT. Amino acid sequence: CASSRQGLKLFF.